One sample yielded the 32 T cell receptor beta chains listed below, sequenced in a study of tumor-infiltrating lymphocytes in primary liver carcinoma. Making TCR beta cDNA involved 400 to 600 ng total RNA and a constant-region primer. Libraries for TCR beta were built through three nested multiplex PCR rounds, which together made up a slightly modified ARM-PCR procedure. For around 10 cycles apiece, the opening two PCR rounds ran with TRBV1-TRBV30 forward primers and a C-beta reverse primer. TCRdb reprocessed the multiplex PCR reads via MiXCR and lists one record per CDR3 protein. The table has 40,000 to 60,000 distinct CDR3 sequences, about three quarters seen once. From around 18-30 mg of unsorted bulk tissue, DNA and RNA were co-extracted together. The sequenced material came from liver tumor tissue from sampling region 5. As to subset: tumor region T5, tumor centre. The receptors derive from a man aged 40-49 years with primary liver carcinoma and hepatitis B virus infection.

This clonotype was picked up many times. The rearrangement uses TRBV30 and TRBJ1-6; TRBD1 is a possible D gene (5 bases). V was shortened by 1 base and J by 10 bases, with 8 bases between the two germline ends. From germline, CDR1 is GTSNPN and CDR2 SVGIG (reference sequence). CDR3 length equals 12 residues. The CDR3 DNA reads TGTGCCTGGAGTGAGGGGCGGTCACCCCTCCACTTT. The encoded protein is CAWSEGRSPLHF. The variable domain in full, completed from reference TRBV30 and TRBJ1-6, reads SQTIHQWPATLVQPVGSPLSLECTVEGTSNPNLYWYRQAAGRGLQLLFYSVGIGQISSEVPQNLSASRPQDRQFILSSKKLLLSDSGFYLCAWSEGRSPLHFGNGTRLTVT.

In regard to this clonotype: One end of the junction fails to match germline, which may point to a read error. CDR3 nucleotide sequence: TGCGCCAGCGGACAAGAAGTTGCTAACACCGGGGAGCTGGTTTTT. Its protein product is CASGQEVANTGELVF. This sequence joins TRBV4-1 and TRBJ2-2, with D perhaps being TRBD1 or TRBD2 (5 bases each). Germline V gene lookup returns CDR1 MGHRA and CDR2 YSYEKL. The CDR3 is 15 amino acids.

As concerns this clonotype: This CDR3 is missing its conserved last phenylalanine or tryptophan, likely due to a read error. The chain carries TRBV12-3 or TRBV12-4 and TRBJ2-7; D is possibly TRBD1 (5 bases). V was shortened by 9 bases and J by 4 bases, with 13 bases between the two germline ends. The CDR3 runs to 12 residues. The CDR3 spells CASSLGEYEQYL. CDR3 coding DNA: TGTGCCAGTAGTCTAGGGGAATACGAGCAGTACTTA.

On this clonotype: Germline is not matched at one junction end, which may reflect a read error. V gene TRBV15 combines with J gene TRBJ2-7, with 7 bases aligning to TRBD2. Germline V lookup: CDR1 LNHNV, CDR2 YYDKDF (reference sequence). The CDR3 totals 17 residues. The CDR3 DNA follows: TGTGCCACCAGCAGAGCATCAATCCCAGCGGGAATATACGAGCAATACTTC. Translating it yields CATSRASIPAGIYEQYF.

As for this clonotype: A much larger clone is a single base away; this may be a read error. This chain connects TRBV28 to TRBJ2-7, with D maybe TRBD1 (6 bases). CDR3 length: 14 residues. The ends were cut back, 9 bases at V and 4 bases at J, with 19 bases in the middle. Germline CDR1 and CDR2: MDHEN and SYDVKM. In DNA form, the CDR3 reads TGTGCCAGAAGCCCGGACAGCGAAGGATACGAGCAGTACTTC. It is translated as CARSPDSEGYEQYF.

Note on this clonotype: Germline and junction disagree at one end, which may indicate a read error. The V and J genes are TRBV4-1 and TRBJ2-1; the match to TRBD1 covers 9 bases. The CDR3 has 16 amino acids. Germline values: CDR1 MGHRA, CDR2 YSYEKL. CDR3 sequence (DNA): TGCGCCAGCAGCCAAGCACGACAGGGGGGAAACAATGAGCAGCTCTTC. It is translated as CASSQARQGGNNEQLF.

In the case of this clonotype: Being one base from a much bigger clone, this may be a read error. The rearrangement links TRBV7-8 to TRBJ2-4, with D uncertain. CDR1 and CDR2 from the germline V gene are SGHVS and FQNEAQ. Trimming took off 9 bases at V and 5 bases at J, with 11 bases between the two ends. The CDR3 is 12 amino acids. The DNA for the CDR3 is TGTGCCAGAAGCCTCGTGGAAAACATTCAGTACTTC. Amino acids: CARSLVENIQYF. The full variable domain, completed using reference TRBV7-8 and TRBJ2-4, is GAGVSQSPRYKVAKRGQDVALRCDPISGHVSLFWYQQALGQGPEFLTYFQNEAQLDKSGLPSDRFFAERPEGSVSTLKIQRTQQEDSAVYLCARSLVENIQYFGAGTRLSVL.

The rearrangement links TRBV28 to TRBJ2-7; the D call may be TRBD1 or TRBD2 (5 bases each). This CDR3 contains 16 residues. V gave up 7 bases and J gave up 4 bases, with 23 bases separating them. The germline CDR1 and CDR2 sequences are MDHEN and SYDVKM. CDR3 sequence: CASNSPGAKGRYEQYF. Here the CDR3 DNA reads TGTGCCAGCAATTCCCCCGGTGCGAAGGGACGGTACGAGCAGTACTTC.

Points on this clonotype: The CDR3 does not end in the conserved phenylalanine or tryptophan, so this is likely a read error. J is TRBJ1-2 and V is TRBV5-4; tentative D call: TRBD1 (6 bases). Germline assignment: CDR1 SGHNT and CDR2 YYREEE (reference sequence). The CDR3 runs to 14 residues. CDR3: CASSLRGGLGGYTI. The DNA of the CDR3 is TGTGCTAGCAGCTTGCGGGGGGGCCTTGGTGGCTACACCATC.

Worth noting for this clonotype: The final CDR3 position lacks the conserved phenylalanine or tryptophan, pointing to a likely read error. The CDR3 loop reads CASRRREDTEAFL. The CDR3 DNA is TGTGCCAGCAGACGACGGGAGGACACTGAAGCTTTCCTT. The chain is built from TRBV6-6 and TRBJ1-1; no clear D. V was trimmed by 6 bases and J by 3 bases, leaving 11 bases between them. The germline gives CDR1 MNHNY, CDR2 SVGAGI (reference sequence). The CDR3 totals 13 residues.

In this sample, this clonotype turned up many times. The chain recombines TRBV18 with TRBJ2-5, with TRBD1 matching 7 bases. The CDR3 is 14 residues long. V gave up 1 base and J gave up 3 bases; unmatched junction bases: 2. CDR1 and CDR2 from the germline V gene are KGHSH and LQKENI. The CDR3 DNA reads as TGTGCCAGCTCACCACGAGGGGGCGAAGAGACCCAGTACTTC. Amino acid sequence: CASSPRGGEETQYF. The full variable domain, with the rest looked up from reference TRBV18 and TRBJ2-5, is NAGVMQNPRHLVRRRGQEARLRCSPMKGHSHVYWYRQLPEEGLKFMVYLQKENIIDESGMPKERFSAEFPKEGPSILRIQQVVRGDSAAYFCASSPRGGEETQYFGPGTRLLVL.

A note on this clonotype: One end of the junction fails to match germline, which may point to a read error. The chain couples TRBV11-3 to TRBJ1-5; no firm D call. Per the germline V gene, CDR1 is SGHNT and CDR2 is YENEEA. The CDR3 consists of 15 residues. The CDR3 DNA reads TGTGCCAGCAGCTTCCAGACCGCCAACAATCGGCCCCAGCACTTT. Residues: CASSFQTANNRPQHF.

In the case of this clonotype: At one end the junction does not follow the germline gene, possibly because of a read error. The chain carries TRBV11-2 and TRBJ1-4, with 9 nucleotides matching TRBD1. The CDR3 is 18 residues long. Germline CDR1 and CDR2: SGHAT and FQNNGV. The CDR3 loop reads CASSLSYFGTGLYEKLFF. The CDR3 coding sequence is TGTGCCAGCAGCTTATCTTATTTCGGGACAGGGTTGTATGAAAAACTGTTCTTT. Full variable domain (outside the CDR3, taken from reference TRBV11-2 and TRBJ1-4): EAGVAQSPRYKIIEKRQSVAFWCNPISGHATLYWYQQILGQGPKLLIQFQNNGVVDDSQLPKDRFSAERLKGVDSTLKIQPAKLEDSAVYLCASSLSYFGTGLYEKLFFGSGTQLSVL.

As to this clonotype: Because the CDR3 is missing its conserved closing phenylalanine or tryptophan, this is likely a read error. The DNA is omitted, as the CDR3 cannot be located on it reliably, and the CDR3 follows TCRdb's listing. The chain joins TRBV6-5 to TRBJ2-6; the tabulated D call, TRBD1, remains unverified against the DNA. The CDR3 has 16 amino acids, counting both end residues. Germline values: CDR1 MNHEY, CDR2 SVGAGI. CDR3 sequence: CASRARDRSGANVQNY.

Note on this clonotype: Lacking the conserved final phenylalanine or tryptophan, this CDR3 likely reflects a read error. The DNA is left out, because the CDR3 cannot be placed on it with certainty; the CDR3 is given as TCRdb lists it. The chain combines TRBV2 with TRBJ2-1; the D call of TRBD1 is as the table states it, not checked on the DNA. The CDR3 length equals 14 residues, ends included. The germline V gene encodes CDR1 SNHLY and CDR2 FYNNEI. The CDR3: CASSLREWDNEEFS.

A remark on this clonotype: Its ends do not fully match the called genes, so a read error is possible. The genes are TRBV6-5 and TRBJ2-2, with D possibly called TRBD1 or TRBD2 (5 bases each). This CDR3 has 15 amino acids. The germline V gene has CDR1 MNHEY and CDR2 SVGAGI. CDR3 nucleotide sequence: TGTGCCAGCAGTTACACGAATTCCGGGGCCGAGGAGCTGTTTTTC. Residues: CASSYTNSGAEELFF.

A note on this clonotype: A read error may account for a junction end that differs from germline. The chain couples TRBV4-2 to TRBJ2-1, with 7 bases aligning to TRBD1. The germline gives CDR1 LGHNA, CDR2 YNFKEQ. The CDR3 length is 18 residues. CDR3 sequence reads: CASNQEDRYTGLVGRQFF. The CDR3 nucleotides are TGTGCCAGCAACCAAGAGGACAGGTACACTGGCCTAGTGGGCCGTCAGTTCTTC.

Comment on this clonotype: A much larger clone is a single base away; this may be a read error. V is TRBV6-1 and J is TRBJ2-6; 9 bases fit TRBD2. The CDR3 sequence is 15 residues long. Germline CDR1 and CDR2: MNHNS and SASEGT. The CDR3 DNA is TGTGCCAGCAGTCTCGGTGGCGGGGGGGCCGACGTCCTGACTTTC. Protein sequence: CASSLGGGGADVLTF.

Relative to its sample, this clonotype is medium-sized. This chain uses TRBV29-1 with TRBJ2-1; 9 bases fit TRBD2. Unmatched junction bases numbered 13, after V lost 4 bases and J lost 0 bases. The CDR3 covers 18 residues. Germline-derived CDR1 and CDR2 are SQVTM and ANQGSEA. The DNA for the CDR3 is TGCAGCGTTGGTAATAGCGGGAGAATCAGGGGCTCCTACAATGAGCAGTTCTTC. It translates to CSVGNSGRIRGSYNEQFF.

The table lists this clonotype with a few counts. Its ends do not fully match the called genes, so a read error is possible. The V gene is TRBV11-2, the J gene TRBJ2-7, with D possibly matching TRBD2 (8 bases). CDR3 length equals 15 residues. Per the germline V gene, CDR1 is SGHAT and CDR2 is FQNNGV. The CDR3 coding sequence is TGTGTCAGCAGTCAATATTCGGGAGGGGGCTACGAACAGTACTTC. This translates into CVSSQYSGGGYEQYF.

This clonotype was recorded at least ten times. Its ends do not fully match the called genes, so a read error is possible. The J gene is TRBJ2-5, the V gene TRBV6-6; TRBD1 aligns across 7 bases. The length of the CDR3 is 17 residues. Germline CDR1 MNHNY, CDR2 SVGAGI (reference sequence). DNA for the CDR3: TGTGCCAGCAGCCACGCATACCGGGACAGCGACCAAGAGGCCCAGTACTTC. Translation gives CASSHAYRDSDQEAQYF.

Comment on this clonotype: At one end, the junction sequence differs from germline, possibly due to a read error. This rearrangement joins TRBV14 to TRBJ2-7; 9 nucleotides match TRBD2. Germline V lookup: CDR1 SGHDN, CDR2 FVKESK. This CDR3 spans 17 amino acids. CDR3 region: CASGQPSSGVSSYEQYF. The CDR3, as DNA: TGTGCCAGCGGCCAGCCTTCTAGCGGGGTGAGCTCATACGAGCAGTACTTC.

About this clonotype itself: The junction and the germline gene differ at one end; a read error may be behind it. The chain links TRBV11-2 to TRBJ2-7; 9 nucleotides align to TRBD2. Per the germline V gene, CDR1 is SGHAT and CDR2 is FQNNGV. The CDR3 sequence is 15 residues long. CDR3 bases: TGTACCAGCAGCTCAGTAGCGGGAGAAACTTACGAGCAGTACTTC. Translated: CTSSSVAGETYEQYF.

CDR3 in amino acids: CAISVSSNYQPQHF. The CDR3 DNA follows: TGTGCCATCAGTGTGTCGTCGAACTATCAGCCCCAGCATTTT. The genes are TRBV10-3 and TRBJ1-5; D unclear. CDR3 length equals 14 residues. Germline values: CDR1 ENHRY, CDR2 SYGVKD. The ends were cut back, 4 bases at V and 5 bases at J, with 12 bases in the middle.

By sample share, this clonotype is medium-sized. The V and J genes are TRBV11-2 and TRBJ2-1, with 8 bases aligning to TRBD2. This CDR3 has 15 amino acids. The J segment lost 7 bases and the V segment lost 1 base, leaving 6 bases of the junction unmatched. Germline V CDR1 and CDR2: SGHAT, FQNNGV. CDR3 sequence: CASSLVGGRINEQFF. CDR3 bases: TGTGCCAGCAGCTTAGTGGGCGGGAGGATTAATGAGCAGTTCTTC. The whole variable domain, filled in from reference TRBV11-2 and TRBJ2-1, reads EAGVAQSPRYKIIEKRQSVAFWCNPISGHATLYWYQQILGQGPKLLIQFQNNGVVDDSQLPKDRFSAERLKGVDSTLKIQPAKLEDSAVYLCASSLVGGRINEQFFGPGTRLTVL.

This clonotype was detected many times. The V call is TRBV29-1, the J call TRBJ2-1; maybe TRBD1 (5 bases). V lost 3 bases and J 3 bases, leaving 12 bases between the germline ends. The CDR3 length is 14 residues. Germline CDR1 and CDR2: SQVTM and ANQGSEA. CDR3 in amino acids: CSVEDVRDYNEQFF. DNA for the CDR3: TGCAGCGTTGAGGACGTCAGGGACTACAATGAGCAGTTCTTC.

This clonotype showed up many times. The rearrangement uses TRBV4-1 and TRBJ1-2; TRBD1 might be the D (5 bases). This CDR3 region has 14 residues. The V end lost 2 bases, the J end lost 4 bases, and 11 bases lay between the germline ends. Germline V gives CDR1 MGHRA, CDR2 YSYEKL. Here the CDR3 reads CASSQTGEGYGYTF. In DNA form, the CDR3 reads TGCGCCAGCAGCCAAACGGGGGAGGGCTATGGCTACACCTTC.

As to this clonotype: This may stem from a read error, because a much larger clone lies one nucleotide away. V usage is TRBV5-4 and J usage is TRBJ1-2, with D tentatively TRBD1 (5 bases). The CDR3 loop spans 14 amino acids. The V end was cut by 0 bases, the J end by 8 bases, with 14 bases between. In germline, CDR1 is SGHNT, CDR2 YYREEE (reference sequence). CDR3 sequence: CASSLADSRVGYTF. The CDR3, as DNA: TGTGCCAGCAGCTTGGCCGATAGCAGGGTCGGCTACACCTTC.

On this clonotype: A read error is likely, as this CDR3 ends without the conserved phenylalanine or tryptophan. The rearrangement joins TRBV12-3 or TRBV12-4 to TRBJ2-1; perhaps TRBD2 as D (5 bases). The CDR3 totals 14 residues. Trimming stripped 2 bases from V and 8 bases from J, with 13 bases between. The CDR3 reads CASSLPPFSDEQFS. CDR3 bases: TGTGCCAGCAGTTTACCCCCGTTTAGCGATGAGCAGTTCTCC.

Of note for this clonotype: This may be a read error: a much more frequent sequence differs by one nucleotide. V is TRBV30 and J is TRBJ2-1; 8 bases line up with TRBD1. The CDR3 loop spans 15 amino acids. From germline, CDR1 is GTSNPN and CDR2 SVGIG (reference sequence). The CDR3 DNA reads TGTGCCTGGAGTGTGGGACAGGCCCTATCTCAGGCCCATTACTTC. Translation gives CAWSVGQALSQAHYF.

About this clonotype: An end of the junction differs from the germline gene, which may be a read error. The V and J genes are TRBV4-1 and TRBJ1-2; weak D call: TRBD1 (5 bases). CDR3 length: 19 amino acids. CDR1 is MGHRA, CDR2 YSYEKL, per germline. The CDR3 coding sequence is TGTGCCAGCAGCCAAGGTCGGGGACGTGAGTGGATTGCTAACTATGGCTACACCTTC. It is translated as CASSQGRGREWIANYGYTF.

By sample share, this clonotype is medium-sized. The chain uses TRBV12-3 or TRBV12-4 and TRBJ2-7, with TRBD2 matching over 8 bases. This CDR3 spans 15 amino acids. V lost 5 bases and J lost 7; bases outside the gene matches: 13. CDR3 coding DNA: TGTGCCAGCAGTGTCCTCGGGAGGGCCTTGGAAGAGCAGTACTTC. Its translation: CASSVLGRALEEQYF.